This TCR beta chain was captured in a study of T cells in Graves' hyperthyroidism and ophthalmopathy. Amplified regions were TCR beta CDR3 sequences from RNA transcripts. In the first-round RT-PCR of the TCR CDR3, the HTBI primer set was used. MiXCR, applied by TCRdb to the multiplex PCR reads, yields one record per CDR3 protein. The sample yields 300,000 to 450,000 distinct CDR3 sequences, about 18% seen once. The germline V and J ends were trimmed by 4 bases and 4 bases, with 12 bases remaining between them. The CDR3 has 14 amino acids. Germline V gene data show CDR1 as SGHKS and CDR2 as YYEKEE (reference sequence). This clonotype was detected ten times or more.

Sequences were obtained from blood. The clonotype was recovered from a young man with Graves' ophthalmopathy. This chain uses TRBV5-5 with TRBJ1-5; D uncertain. The chain's CDR3 is CASSPEVANQPQHF. DNA of the CDR3: TGTGCCAGCAGCCCGGAGGTAGCAAATCAGCCCCAGCATTTT.